This T cell receptor (beta chain) came from a study of cytomegalovirus exposure and HLA in healthy donors. Trimming removed 0 bases from V and 12 bases from J, with 15 bases in between. The CDR3 extends over 14 amino acids. Germline assignment: CDR1 MNHNS and CDR2 SASEGT. Researchers ran the PCR with 60 Vbeta and 13 Jbeta primers. The data were produced by immunoSEQ multiplex PCR, yet TCRdb's version contains in-frame clones alone and is incomplete. Here the sample spans about 82,000 clones, around 9.1% being singletons. The sample consisted of PBMCs. The TCR was taken from a man aged 55-75 years in good health and CMV-seropositive. The chain couples TRBV6-1 to TRBJ2-1; no reliable D call. CDR3 nucleotides: TGTGCCAGCAGTGAAGCGCTTCTTGCGAGAGGGCAGTTCTTC. Protein product: CASSEALLARGQFF.